The next 13 T cell receptor beta chains were all read from a single sample in a study of tumour-infiltrating T cells in Burkitt lymphoma. TCRdb keeps only in-frame clones here, not all; method: immunoSEQ multiplex PCR. This repertoire shows under 5,000 clones, more than 10% found once; its top ten account for about 26%. Input material: tumor tissue. Source of these receptors: a human donor with Burkitt lymphoma.

This clone is labeled medium-sized (0.01 to 0.1%). The rearrangement links TRBV4-2 to TRBJ2-1, with 7 bases identical to TRBD2. J gave up 6 bases and V 3 bases, and 8 bases lay outside the gene matches. The CDR3 totals 15 residues. CDR1 and CDR2 (germline): LGHNA, YNFKEQ. The CDR3 region is CASSQPAGQFNEQFF. The CDR3 DNA reads TGTGCCAGCAGCCAGCCAGCGGGGCAATTCAATGAGCAGTTCTTC.

The rearrangement links TRBV5-6 to TRBJ2-3; either TRBD1 or TRBD2 may fit D (6 bases each). CDR1 SGHDT and CDR2 YYEEEE come from the germline V gene. V lost 1 base and J 1 base, leaving 13 bases between the germline ends. The CDR3 is made up of 16 amino acids. This CDR3 is CASSLLMGGGTDTQYF. DNA of the CDR3: TGTGCCAGCAGCTTGTTGATGGGGGGCGGCACAGATACGCAGTATTTT.

This sequence joins TRBV5-6 and TRBJ2-3, with 8 bases that match TRBD1. Germline lookup yields CDR1 SGHDT and CDR2 YYEEEE. J gave up 3 bases and V 4 bases, and 10 bases lay outside the gene matches. CDR3 length: 16 amino acids. CDR3 nucleotides: TGTGCCAGCAGCCCCATGACAGGGGTGGGAACAGATACGCAGTATTTT. It specifies CASSPMTGVGTDTQYF.

The genes are TRBV28 and TRBJ2-1, with TRBD1 matching 12 bases. The CDR3 sequence is 16 residues long. Germline-derived CDR1 and CDR2 are MDHEN and SYDVKM. Trimming at V came to 5 bases and at J to 7 bases, leaving 9 bases not matched to a gene. The CDR3 protein is CASSTPGQGAANEQFF. In nucleotides, the CDR3 is TGTGCCAGCAGTACACCGGGACAGGGGGCTGCGAATGAGCAGTTCTTC.

This clone was seen more than once but under ten times. J is TRBJ2-2 and V is TRBV4-3; D possibly corresponds to TRBD2 (7 bases). There are 16 residues in the CDR3. V was trimmed by 2 bases and J by 4 bases, leaving 14 bases between them. Looked up from germline, CDR1 is LGHNA and CDR2 is YSLEER. CDR3 in DNA: TGCGCCAGCAGCCAAAGACGGGGGGCCGGCACCGGGGAGCTGTTTTTT. This gives the protein CASSQRRGAGTGELFF.

V is TRBV25-1 and J is TRBJ2-1, with 7 nucleotides matching TRBD1. CDR1 is MGHDK and CDR2 is SYGVNS in the germline V gene. The CDR3 covers 13 residues. With 4 bases clipped from V and 4 bases from J, the junction kept 1 base outside the gene matches. The DNA of the CDR3 is TGTGCCAGCAGTGGGACAGGATACAATGAGCAGTTCTTC. Amino acids: CASSGTGYNEQFF.

This clone was recorded a few times. The J gene is TRBJ2-7, the V gene TRBV9; tentatively, D is TRBD1 (6 bases). Looked up from germline, CDR1 is SGDLS and CDR2 is YYNGEE. CDR3 length: 15 residues. Trimming took 0 bases from V and 7 from J, leaving 17 bases between them. The CDR3 spells CASSVAGGRGGEQYF. CDR3 DNA sequence: TGTGCCAGCAGCGTAGCTGGGGGCAGGGGCGGAGAGCAGTACTTC. Variable domain in full (rest from reference TRBV9 and TRBJ2-7): DSGVTQTPKHLITATGQRVTLRCSPRSGDLSVYWYQQSLDQGLQFLIQYYNGEERAKGNILERFSAQQFPDLHSELNLSSLELGDSALYFCASSVAGGRGGEQYFGPGTRLTVT.

V is TRBV9 and J is TRBJ1-1, with TRBD1 as a possible D gene (6 bases). The CDR3 is 16 residues long. Germline values: CDR1 SGDLS, CDR2 YYNGEE. The V and J ends lost 3 bases and 0 bases respectively, with 15 bases between them. The CDR3 sequence: CASSEGGLGMNTEAFF. CDR3 DNA: TGTGCCAGCAGCGAGGGGGGGTTGGGGATGAACACTGAAGCTTTCTTT.

The V call is TRBV5-1, the J call TRBJ2-3; 7 bases are a match to TRBD1. The junction had 16 bases not matched to a gene; V was cut back by 4 bases and J by 2 bases. Germline V CDR1 and CDR2: SGHRS, YFSETQ. This CDR3 is built from 18 residues. The DNA for the CDR3 is TGCGCCAGCAGCCAGAGACCACCGGGACAGTCGATCACAGATACGCAGTATTTT. Amino acids: CASSQRPPGQSITDTQYF.

This chain joins TRBV4-3 and TRBJ1-2; TRBD1 might be the D (6 bases). This CDR3 is built from 15 residues. Germline CDR1 LGHNA, CDR2 YSLEER. V lost 1 base and J lost 3, with 12 bases in between. CDR3: CASSQVNRVDYGYTF. As DNA, the CDR3 is TGCGCCAGCAGCCAAGTCAACAGGGTAGACTATGGCTACACCTTC.

This chain connects TRBV5-1 to TRBJ2-3; possibly TRBD2 for D (5 bases). V was trimmed by 4 bases and J by 2 bases, leaving 17 bases between them. The CDR3 covers 16 residues. Germline CDR1 SGHRS, CDR2 YFSETQ. CDR3 region: CASSTLGRRSTDTQYF. In DNA, the CDR3 is TGCGCCAGCAGCACCCTAGGGCGGAGGTCCACAGATACGCAGTATTTT.

This clone has just a few counts. The germline gene is not matched at one end of the junction; a read error may be the cause. The genes are TRBV29-1 and TRBJ2-1, with 12 bases identical to TRBD2. This CDR3 region has 14 residues. Germline CDR1 is SQVTM and CDR2 is ANQGSEA. The CDR3: CSGGTSGYRNEQFF. Written as DNA, the CDR3 is TGCAGCGGTGGGACTAGCGGGTACCGTAATGAGCAATTCTTC.

A note on this clone: One junction end disagrees with the germline gene, perhaps due to a read error. V usage is TRBV5-8 and J usage is TRBJ2-5, with D tentatively TRBD2 (5 bases). The J call may be wrong; the DNA end is better matched by TRBJ2-7. The CDR3 runs 15 residues. The V gene's germline CDR1 is SGHTS and CDR2 YDEGEE. CDR3 sequence: CVSSLKGGWTYEQYF. The CDR3 DNA reads as TGTGTCAGCAGCTTGAAAGGCGGGTGGACCTACGAGCAGTACTTC.